This T cell receptor beta chain was identified in a study of cytomegalovirus exposure and HLA in healthy donors. In regard to this clone: Its target is unknown.

Study-wide findings and caveats: It was only CMV serostatus that was available as immune exposure information.

Germline CDR1 is SGHDT and CDR2 is YYEEEE. The CDR3 has 17 amino acids. Trimming cost V 0 bases and J 0 bases; bases outside gene matches: 3. Vbeta (60) and Jbeta (13) primers were used in the PCR. Assay used: immunoSEQ multiplex PCR; TCRdb lists only in-frame clones, some missing. The profile shows some 120,000 clones, around 74% of them singletons. The sequencing sample was made of PBMCs. The J gene is TRBJ2-4, the V gene TRBV5-6; 10 positions agree with TRBD2. The clonotype was recovered from a woman aged 50 to 60 in good health and CMV-seropositive. CDR3 coding DNA: TGTGCCAGCAGCTTGGTCGTAGCGGGGGGAGCCAAAAACATTCAGTACTTC. This codes for CASSLVVAGGAKNIQYF.